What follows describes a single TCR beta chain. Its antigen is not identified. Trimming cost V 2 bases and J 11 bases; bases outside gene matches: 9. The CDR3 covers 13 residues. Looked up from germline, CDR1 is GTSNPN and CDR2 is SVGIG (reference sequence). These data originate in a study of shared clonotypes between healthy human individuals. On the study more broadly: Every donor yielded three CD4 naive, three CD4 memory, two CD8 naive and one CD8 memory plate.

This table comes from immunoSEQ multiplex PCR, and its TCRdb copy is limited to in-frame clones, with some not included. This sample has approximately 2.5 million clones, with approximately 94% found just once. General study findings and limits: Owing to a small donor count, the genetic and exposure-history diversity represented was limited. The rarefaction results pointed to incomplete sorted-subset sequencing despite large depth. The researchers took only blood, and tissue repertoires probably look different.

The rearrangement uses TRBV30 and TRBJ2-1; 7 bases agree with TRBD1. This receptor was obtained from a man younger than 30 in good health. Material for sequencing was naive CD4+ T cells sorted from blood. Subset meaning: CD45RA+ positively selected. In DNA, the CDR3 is TGTGCCTGGAGTCCGACGAGGGACAGTAAGCAGTTCTTC. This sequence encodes CAWSPTRDSKQFF. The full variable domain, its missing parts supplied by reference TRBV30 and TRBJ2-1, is SQTIHQWPATLVQPVGSPLSLECTVEGTSNPNLYWYRQAAGRGLQLLFYSVGIGQISSEVPQNLSASRPQDRQFILSSKKLLLSDSGFYLCAWSPTRDSKQFFGPGTRLTVL.